A single count supports the clone carrying this TCR beta chain. Only in-frame clones appear in the TCRdb table, and some are missing; sequencing was by immunoSEQ multiplex PCR. The sample consists of about 160,000 clones, 80% to 90% of them appearing once. The CDR3 covers 15 residues. CDR1 and CDR2 from the germline V gene are PRHDT and FYEKMQ (reference sequence). Trimming took 4 bases from V and 1 from J; bases not matched to a gene: 3. The source of the sample is a study of control samples from healthy donors and cancer patients. The source is a man aged 25 to 45 in good health. Sequenced input: blood. This chain links TRBV13 with TRBJ2-3; 9 bases fit TRBD2. CDR3 nucleotide sequence: TGTGCCAGCAGCTCCCAGCGGGAGGGCACAGATACGCAGTATTTT. This translates into CASSSQREGTDTQYF.